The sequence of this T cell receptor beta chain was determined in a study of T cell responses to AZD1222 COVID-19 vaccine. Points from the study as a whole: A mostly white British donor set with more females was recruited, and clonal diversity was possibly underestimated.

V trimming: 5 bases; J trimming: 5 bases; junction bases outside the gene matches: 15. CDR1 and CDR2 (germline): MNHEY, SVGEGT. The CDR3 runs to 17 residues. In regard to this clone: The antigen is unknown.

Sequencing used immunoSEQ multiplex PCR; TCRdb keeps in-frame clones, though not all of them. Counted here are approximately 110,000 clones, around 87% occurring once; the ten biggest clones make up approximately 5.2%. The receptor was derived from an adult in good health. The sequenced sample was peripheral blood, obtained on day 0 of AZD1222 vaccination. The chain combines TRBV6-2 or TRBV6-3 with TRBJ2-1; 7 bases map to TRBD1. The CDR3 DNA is TGTGCCAGCAGTATCGTCGCGTTAGACAGGGAGAACAATGAGCAGTTCTTC. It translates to CASSIVALDRENNEQFF.